These 22 T cell receptor beta chains share one sample of origin, sequenced in a study of blood T cells in healthy people across ages. Primers used in a second PCR of roughly 7 to 12 cycles were a sample-barcoded 5' primer and a J-beta primer mix. Using its own MiXCR run on the 5' RACE reads, TCRdb lists one record per CDR3 protein. The table has some 760,000 distinct CDR3 sequences, roughly 25% seen once. The sample was also reused in another study, on T cells of mothers and their children.

Material for sequencing was blood. The receptor source for this set is a boy younger than 18 in good health.

This clonotype was recorded a few times. The chain is built from TRBV3-1 and TRBJ1-1, with D perhaps TRBD1 (5 bases). This CDR3 is 17 amino acids long. V was pared by 1 base and J by 4 bases, with 19 bases between. Germline loops: CDR1 LGHDT, CDR2 YNNKEL (reference sequence). The CDR3 loop reads CASSQVGTLEPVTEAFF. The DNA of the CDR3 is TGTGCCAGCAGCCAAGTGGGGACGTTGGAGCCAGTCACTGAAGCTTTCTTT.

The chain uses TRBV11-3 and TRBJ2-1; D is ambiguous. Trimming removed 4 bases at V and 2 bases at J, with 15 bases between. Germline CDR1 is SGHNT and CDR2 is YENEEA. The CDR3 has 16 residues. The CDR3 DNA reads as TGTGCCAGCAGCTCCCGGAAGACTCGCCCCTACAATGAGCAGTTCTTC. Amino acid sequence: CASSSRKTRPYNEQFF.

The rearrangement joins TRBV6-6 to TRBJ1-1; D not resolved. The CDR3 is 14 amino acids. V was trimmed by 6 bases and J by 1 base, leaving 12 bases between them. Germline values: CDR1 MNHNY, CDR2 SVGAGI (reference sequence). CDR3 amino acids: CASSRQGRNTEAFF. DNA for the CDR3: TGTGCCAGCAGCCGCCAAGGGAGGAACACTGAAGCTTTCTTT.

In this sample, this clonotype turned up many times. The V call is TRBV29-1, the J call TRBJ2-3; the D gene is possibly TRBD1 (5 bases). There are 14 residues in the CDR3. Trimming took off 6 bases at V and 0 bases at J, with 13 bases between the two ends. The germline gives CDR1 SQVTM, CDR2 ANQGSEA. CDR3 coding DNA: TGCAGCGTCGACGTAGCAGGGAGCACAGATACGCAGTATTTT. Its protein product is CSVDVAGSTDTQYF.

The V call is TRBV27, the J call TRBJ2-7; 7 bases fit TRBD2. The CDR3 consists of 15 residues. Germline assignment: CDR1 MNHEY and CDR2 SMNVEV (reference sequence). V lost 0 bases and J lost 1; bases outside the gene matches: 3. The chain's CDR3 is CASSLSWGGSYEQYF. CDR3 nucleotide sequence: TGTGCCAGCAGTTTATCTTGGGGGGGGTCCTACGAGCAGTACTTC.

This clonotype was found a few times. CDR3 residues: CASSQSEKLFF. Written as DNA, the CDR3 is TGCGCCAGCAGCCAAAGCGAAAAACTGTTTTTT. The chain employs TRBV4-1 and TRBJ1-4, with D hard to call. The CDR3 is 11 amino acids. Germline V CDR1 and CDR2: MGHRA, YSYEKL. Trimming removed 2 bases from V and 8 bases from J, with 3 bases in between.

This rearrangement joins TRBV7-9 to TRBJ2-5, with D unclear. Trimming took off 0 bases at V and 5 bases at J, with 7 bases between the two ends. The CDR3 consists of 13 residues. Germline CDR1 reads SEHNR; CDR2 reads FQNEAQ (reference sequence). The CDR3 DNA reads TGTGCCAGCAGCTTAGCCGACTCGGAGACCCAGTACTTC. As protein: CASSLADSETQYF. Full variable domain (remainder filled in from reference TRBV7-9 and TRBJ2-5): DTGVSQNPRHKITKRGQNVTFRCDPISEHNRLYWYRQTLGQGPEFLTYFQNEAQLEKSRLLSDRFSAERPKGSFSTLEIQRTEQGDSAMYLCASSLADSETQYFGPGTRLLVL.

The chain employs TRBV20-1 and TRBJ1-2; D not certain. V lost 3 bases to trimming and J lost 7 bases, with 12 bases between them. The CDR3 covers 12 residues. Germline V gene sequence: CDR1 DFQATT, CDR2 SNEGSKA (reference sequence). Here the CDR3 DNA reads TGCAGTGCTAGTGGGCTCAATGCTGGCTACACCTTC. The encoded protein is CSASGLNAGYTF.

The chain links TRBV2 to TRBJ2-3; TRBD2 is a possible D gene (5 bases). The V gene's germline CDR1 is SNHLY and CDR2 FYNNEI. V was cut by 7 bases and J by 3 bases, with 17 bases left in between. The CDR3 sequence is 15 residues long. The CDR3 reads CASKARSGETDTQYF. CDR3 nucleotides: TGTGCCAGCAAAGCGCGGAGCGGAGAGACAGATACGCAGTATTTT.

The chain combines TRBV3-1 with TRBJ1-5; no clear D. Deletions cut 1 base from V and 12 bases from J, with 19 bases between. Germline CDR1 and CDR2: LGHDT and YNNKEL (reference sequence). The length of the CDR3 is 15 residues. CDR3 region: CASSQGPVSGKHQHF. Here the CDR3 DNA reads TGTGCCAGCAGCCAAGGTCCTGTTTCCGGCAAACACCAGCATTTT.

A few counts support this clonotype. The chain combines TRBV7-3 with TRBJ2-5, with D hard to call. V was pared by 3 bases and J by 1 base, with 12 bases between. The germline V gene encodes CDR1 SGHTA and CDR2 FQGTGA. The CDR3 extends over 15 amino acids. The chain's CDR3 is CASSLWAASQETQYF. The CDR3 nucleotides read TGTGCCAGCAGCTTGTGGGCGGCTTCCCAAGAGACCCAGTACTTC.

The sample holds a few counts of this clonotype. The V and J genes are TRBV3-1 and TRBJ2-3, with 8 nucleotides matching TRBD2. With V trimmed by 1 base and J by 7 bases, 13 bases remained unmatched. Germline CDR1 is LGHDT and CDR2 is YNNKEL (reference sequence). The CDR3 spans 17 residues. This chain's CDR3 is CASSQGRGAFPTNTQYF. Here the CDR3 DNA reads TGTGCCAGCAGCCAAGGGCGGGGGGCCTTCCCCACGAATACGCAGTATTTT.

V gene TRBV5-1 combines with J gene TRBJ2-1; 7 positions match TRBD1. Losses at the gene ends were 6 bases for V and 1 base for J; bases not matched to a gene: 10. Germline V lookup: CDR1 SGHRS, CDR2 YFSETQ. CDR3 size: 16 residues. Written as DNA, the CDR3 is TGCGCCAGCACCCGGTCCGGGACAGCTTCCTACAATGAGCAGTTCTTC. Translating gives CASTRSGTASYNEQFF.

V gene TRBV4-1 combines with J gene TRBJ1-2; D is undetermined. V dropped 1 base and J dropped 2 bases, with 8 bases sitting between them. CDR1 MGHRA and CDR2 YSYEKL come from the germline V gene. The CDR3 contains 14 residues. The CDR3 loop reads CASSQVFRNYGYTF. As DNA, the CDR3 is TGCGCCAGCAGCCAAGTGTTCCGCAACTATGGCTACACCTTC.

This CDR3 is CASSLDLRGQFF. CDR3 in DNA: TGTGCCAGCAGCTTAGATTTGCGAGGGCAGTTCTTC. V usage is TRBV11-2 and J usage is TRBJ2-1; the D is unclear. Between the trimmed V and J ends, which lost 0 bases and 12 bases, there was a span of 9 bases. Germline CDR1 is SGHAT and CDR2 is FQNNGV. This CDR3 is built from 12 residues.

The genes are TRBV7-2 and TRBJ1-6, with 9 bases that match TRBD1. V trimming: 1 base; J trimming: 6 bases; junction bases outside the gene matches: 4. The germline gives CDR1 SGHTA, CDR2 FQGNSA. The CDR3 is 16 amino acids. The CDR3 nucleotides are TGTGCCAGCAGCTTAGTGGGACAGGGCAGTAATTCACCCCTCCACTTT. Translating gives CASSLVGQGSNSPLHF.

V usage is TRBV5-1 and J usage is TRBJ2-7; D is undetermined. The CDR3 has 13 residues. Germline assignment: CDR1 SGHRS and CDR2 YFSETQ. Deletions cut 3 bases from V and 5 bases from J, with 12 bases between. The CDR3 DNA follows: TGCGCCAGCAGCTGGACCACACAGAACGAGCAGTACTTC. It is translated as CASSWTTQNEQYF.

This clonotype turned up a few times. The gene calls are TRBV7-2 and TRBJ2-3; TRBD2 might be the D (6 bases). Trimming stripped 3 bases from V and 6 bases from J, with 16 bases between. The CDR3 length is 15 residues. Per germline, CDR1 SGHTA and CDR2 FQGNSA. This CDR3 reads CASSFDRGSEDTQYF. DNA of the CDR3: TGTGCCAGCAGCTTTGACCGGGGGTCGGAGGATACGCAGTATTTT.

The rearrangement links TRBV20-1 to TRBJ2-1; TRBD1 or TRBD2 may be the D gene (5 bases each). Germline CDR1 reads DFQATT; CDR2 reads SNEGSKA (reference sequence). With 3 bases removed from V and 12 bases from J, the gap between germline ends came to 18 bases. The CDR3 loop spans 13 amino acids. The CDR3 sequence: CSASEGPHIWQFF. CDR3 coding DNA: TGCAGTGCTAGTGAGGGACCCCATATTTGGCAGTTCTTC.

The chain combines TRBV12-3 or TRBV12-4 with TRBJ2-1, with a possible D match to TRBD2 (5 bases). V lost 7 bases, J lost 5 bases, and 21 bases lay in between. The CDR3 totals 16 residues. The DNA for the CDR3 is TGTGCCAGCACCAGCCCCTCTTGGACTGGCAACAATGAGCAGTTCTTC. Protein sequence: CASTSPSWTGNNEQFF.

The gene calls are TRBV11-2 and TRBJ2-1; D uncertain. Trimming took 5 bases from V and 9 from J, leaving 11 bases between them. This CDR3 region has 12 residues. CDR1 SGHAT and CDR2 FQNNGV come from the germline V gene. CDR3 DNA: TGTGCCAGCAGCGCCCGGCTAGGTGAGCAGTTCTTC. Residues: CASSARLGEQFF.

Details on this clonotype: At one boundary the junction diverges from the germline segment, which might be a read error. V and J are TRBV7-2 and TRBJ2-5; 8 positions match TRBD2. CDR3 length equals 12 residues. In germline, CDR1 is SGHTA, CDR2 FQGNSA. CDR3 nucleotides: TGTGCCAGCAGCTTAGACCGGGGGGGTCCGTTCTTC. Amino acids: CASSLDRGGPFF.